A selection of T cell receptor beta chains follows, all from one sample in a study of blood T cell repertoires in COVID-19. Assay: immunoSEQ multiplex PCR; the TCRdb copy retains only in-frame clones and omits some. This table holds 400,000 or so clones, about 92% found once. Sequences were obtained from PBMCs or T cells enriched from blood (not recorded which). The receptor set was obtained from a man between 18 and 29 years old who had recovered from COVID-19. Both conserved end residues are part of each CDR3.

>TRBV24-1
CATSRQGSSYNEQFF
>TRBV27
CASRNGPGELFF
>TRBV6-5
CASSSPRTGEKLFF
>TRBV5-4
CASSARTTSGANVLTF
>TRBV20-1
CSASPLYRQLRETQYF
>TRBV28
CASSLYRGIGHGYTF
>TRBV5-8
CASSLGGWSPYEQYF
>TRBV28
CASRQTGPPNQPQHF
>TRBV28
CASSSHITGIGHF
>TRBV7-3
CASSLNRRDSYNEQFF
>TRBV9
CASSPGQGRSPLHF
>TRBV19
CASSNDRVGYEQYF
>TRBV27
CASPRGGTQYF
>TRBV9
CASSVVTVGTEAFF
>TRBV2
CASRDRVAVGKLFF
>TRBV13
CASSLGSGPREAFF
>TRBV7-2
CASSFWPGQGSSPLHF
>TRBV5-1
CASTQASRGWTGELFF
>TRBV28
CASSSGLADEQFF
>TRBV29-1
CSVATGTGVNEQFF
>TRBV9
CASSVEWRVAGPNEQFF
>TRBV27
CASSFPGADLNEQFF
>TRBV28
CASSLQGAETQYF
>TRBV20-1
CSASSDSFVYGYTF
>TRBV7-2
CASRPTGANYGYTF
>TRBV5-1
CASSPGGGEQYF
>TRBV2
CASSVTPGQGGGKLFF
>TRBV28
CASSFKWTGYNSPLHF
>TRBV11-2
CASSGQEGF
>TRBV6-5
CASTRGDYGYTF
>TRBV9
CASSVGQGSIYGYTF
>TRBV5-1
CASSFGLLTSTDTQYF
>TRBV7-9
CASSSFGTGKEKLFF
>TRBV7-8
CASSNRGVGQPQHF
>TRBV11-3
CASSLEAGNTIYF
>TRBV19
CATSLRRQGPNQPQHF
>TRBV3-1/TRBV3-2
CASSSGETAKNIQYF
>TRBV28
CASSDRVTEAFF
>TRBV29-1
CSVRTGAETQYF
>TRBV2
CAKEGQGDNSPLHF
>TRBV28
CASSSRAGDYEQYF
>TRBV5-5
CASSLHPGSTEAFF
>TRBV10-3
CAISGTNSYEQYF
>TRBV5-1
CASSPSPSGSYEQYF
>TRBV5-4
CASSFGGREAGELFF
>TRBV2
CASSPSSRGLGEAFF
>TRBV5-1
CASSLPQEGNYGYTF
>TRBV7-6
CASSLVGAQNNGYTF
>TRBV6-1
CASSESTGWDSPLHF
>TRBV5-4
CASSFQREYNEQFF
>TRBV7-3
CASSPIPTGGEEDYTF
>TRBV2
CASSVAGAATNEKLFF
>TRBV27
CASSLTRQGHTEAFF
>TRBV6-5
CATSGPANQPQHF